This T cell receptor (beta chain) was observed in a study of OX40 agonist ivuxolimab in advanced cancers. Study-wide findings and caveats: Low normalized T-cell clonal expansion was additionally recorded for some nonresponders.

The germline gives CDR1 SNHLY, CDR2 FYNNEI. V was clipped by 6 bases and J by 3 bases, with 16 bases between them. The CDR3 has 15 residues. Notes on this clone: Its target is unknown.

Sequencing used immunoSEQ multiplex PCR; TCRdb keeps in-frame clones, though not all of them. The table includes approximately 35,000 clones, roughly four fifths detected once. The sample consisted of CD4+ or CD8+ T cells sorted from blood, taken in a trial of the OX40 agonist ivuxolimab. The chain is built from TRBV2 and TRBJ2-3; D is ambiguous. This receptor was identified in an adult with an advanced solid tumor such as melanoma, head and neck, liver or kidney cancer. CDR3 region: CASSESRPITDTQYF. The CDR3 DNA reads TGTGCCAGCAGCGAAAGCCGCCCGATTACAGATACGCAGTATTTT.